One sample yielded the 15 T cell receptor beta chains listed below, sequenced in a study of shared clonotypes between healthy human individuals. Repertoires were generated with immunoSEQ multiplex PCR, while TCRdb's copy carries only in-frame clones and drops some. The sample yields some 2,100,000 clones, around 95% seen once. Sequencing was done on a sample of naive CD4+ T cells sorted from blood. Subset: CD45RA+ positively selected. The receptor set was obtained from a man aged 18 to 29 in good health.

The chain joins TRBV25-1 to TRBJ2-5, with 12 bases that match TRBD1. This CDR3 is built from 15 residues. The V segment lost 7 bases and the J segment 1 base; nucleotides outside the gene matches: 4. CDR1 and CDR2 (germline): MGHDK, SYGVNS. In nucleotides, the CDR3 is TGTGCCAGCATCGGGACAGGGGGCTTCCAAGAGACCCAGTACTTC. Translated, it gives CASIGTGGFQETQYF.

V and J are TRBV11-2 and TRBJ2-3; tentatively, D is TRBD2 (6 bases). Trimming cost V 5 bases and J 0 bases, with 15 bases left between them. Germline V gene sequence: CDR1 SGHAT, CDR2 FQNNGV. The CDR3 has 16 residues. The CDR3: CASSRGTITSTDTQYF. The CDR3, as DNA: TGTGCCAGCAGCCGCGGGACCATTACTAGCACAGATACGCAGTATTTT.

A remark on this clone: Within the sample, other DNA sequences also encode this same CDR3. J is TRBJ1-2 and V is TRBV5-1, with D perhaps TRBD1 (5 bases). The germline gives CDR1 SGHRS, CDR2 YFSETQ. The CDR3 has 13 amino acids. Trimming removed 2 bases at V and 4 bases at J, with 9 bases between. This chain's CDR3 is CASSLGTGYGYTF. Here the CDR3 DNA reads TGCGCCAGCAGCTTAGGGACGGGCTATGGCTACACCTTC.

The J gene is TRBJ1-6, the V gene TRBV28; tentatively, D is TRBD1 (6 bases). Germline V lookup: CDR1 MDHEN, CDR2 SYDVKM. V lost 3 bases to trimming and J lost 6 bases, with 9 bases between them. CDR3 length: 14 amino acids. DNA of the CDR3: TGTGCCAGCAGTTTCGGGGGGCTTAATTCACCCCTCCACTTT. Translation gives CASSFGGLNSPLHF.

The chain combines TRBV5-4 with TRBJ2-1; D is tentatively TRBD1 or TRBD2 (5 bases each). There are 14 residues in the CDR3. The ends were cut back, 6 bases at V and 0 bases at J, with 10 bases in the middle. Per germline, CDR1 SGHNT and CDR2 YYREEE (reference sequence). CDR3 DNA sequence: TGTGCCAGCATGGGGGAAAGCTCCTACAATGAGCAGTTCTTC. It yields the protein CASMGESSYNEQFF.

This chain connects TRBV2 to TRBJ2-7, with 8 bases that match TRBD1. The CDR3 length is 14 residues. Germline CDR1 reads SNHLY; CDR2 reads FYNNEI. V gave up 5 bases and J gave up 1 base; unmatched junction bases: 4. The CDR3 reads CASSFRTGSYEQYF. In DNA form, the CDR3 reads TGTGCCAGCAGTTTTAGGACAGGGTCCTACGAGCAGTACTTC.

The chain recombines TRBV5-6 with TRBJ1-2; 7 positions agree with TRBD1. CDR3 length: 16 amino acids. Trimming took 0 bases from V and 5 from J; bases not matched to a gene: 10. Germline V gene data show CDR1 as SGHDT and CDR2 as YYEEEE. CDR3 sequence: CASSLVGTGAPYGYTF. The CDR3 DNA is TGTGCCAGCAGCTTGGTGGGTACAGGGGCCCCGTATGGCTACACCTTC.

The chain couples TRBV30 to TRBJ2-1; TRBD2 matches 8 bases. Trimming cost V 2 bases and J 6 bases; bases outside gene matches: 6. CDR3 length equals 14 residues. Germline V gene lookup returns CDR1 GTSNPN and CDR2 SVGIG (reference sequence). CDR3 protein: CAWSFGRGVNEQFF. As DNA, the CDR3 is TGTGCCTGGAGTTTCGGGCGGGGGGTCAATGAGCAGTTCTTC.

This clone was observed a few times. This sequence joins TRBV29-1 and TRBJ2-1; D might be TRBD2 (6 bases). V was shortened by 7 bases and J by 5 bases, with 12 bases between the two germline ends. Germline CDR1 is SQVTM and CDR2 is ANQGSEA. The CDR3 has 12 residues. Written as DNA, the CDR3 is TGCAGCGGGGGGGTCACACACAATGAGCAGTTCTTC. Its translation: CSGGVTHNEQFF.

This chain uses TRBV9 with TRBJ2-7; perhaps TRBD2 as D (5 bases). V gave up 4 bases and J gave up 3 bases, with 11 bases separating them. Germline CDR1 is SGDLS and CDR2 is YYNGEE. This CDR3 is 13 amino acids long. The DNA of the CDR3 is TGTGCCAGCAGCTTTCTTAGCGTCTACGAGCAGTACTTC. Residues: CASSFLSVYEQYF.

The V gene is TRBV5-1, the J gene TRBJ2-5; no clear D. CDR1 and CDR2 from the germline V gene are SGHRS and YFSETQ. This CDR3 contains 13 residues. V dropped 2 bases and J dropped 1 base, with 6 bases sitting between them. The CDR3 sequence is CASSFTLQETQYF. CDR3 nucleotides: TGCGCCAGCAGCTTCACTCTCCAAGAGACCCAGTACTTC.

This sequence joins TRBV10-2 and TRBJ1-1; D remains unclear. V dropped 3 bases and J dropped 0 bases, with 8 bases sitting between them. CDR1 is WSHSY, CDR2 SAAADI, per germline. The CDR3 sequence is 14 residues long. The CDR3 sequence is CASSDPGLNTEAFF. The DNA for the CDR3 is TGCGCCAGCAGTGACCCCGGCCTGAACACTGAAGCTTTCTTT.

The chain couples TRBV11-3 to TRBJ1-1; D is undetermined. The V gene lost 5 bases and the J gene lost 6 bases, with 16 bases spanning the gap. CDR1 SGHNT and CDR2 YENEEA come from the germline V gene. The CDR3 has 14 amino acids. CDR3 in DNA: TGTGCCAGCAGCGACGGGAATCTTCACGCTGAAGCTTTCTTT. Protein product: CASSDGNLHAEAFF.

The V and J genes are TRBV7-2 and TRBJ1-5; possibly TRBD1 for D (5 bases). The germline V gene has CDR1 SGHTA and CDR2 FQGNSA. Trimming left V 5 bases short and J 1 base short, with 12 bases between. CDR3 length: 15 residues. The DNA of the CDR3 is TGTGCCAGCAGCAAAACAGGAGTAAGCAATCAGCCCCAGCATTTT. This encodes CASSKTGVSNQPQHF.

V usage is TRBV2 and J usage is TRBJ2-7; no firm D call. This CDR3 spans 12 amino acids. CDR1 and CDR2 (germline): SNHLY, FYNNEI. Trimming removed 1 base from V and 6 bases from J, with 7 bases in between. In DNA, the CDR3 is TGTGCCAGCAGTGAAGATCGGTTCGAGCAGTACTTC. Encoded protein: CASSEDRFEQYF. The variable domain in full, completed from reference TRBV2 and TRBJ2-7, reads EPEVTQTPSHQVTQMGQEVILRCVPISNHLYFYWYRQILGQKVEFLVSFYNNEISEKSEIFDDQFSVERPDGSNFTLKIRSTKLEDSAMYFCASSEDRFEQYFGPGTRLTVT.